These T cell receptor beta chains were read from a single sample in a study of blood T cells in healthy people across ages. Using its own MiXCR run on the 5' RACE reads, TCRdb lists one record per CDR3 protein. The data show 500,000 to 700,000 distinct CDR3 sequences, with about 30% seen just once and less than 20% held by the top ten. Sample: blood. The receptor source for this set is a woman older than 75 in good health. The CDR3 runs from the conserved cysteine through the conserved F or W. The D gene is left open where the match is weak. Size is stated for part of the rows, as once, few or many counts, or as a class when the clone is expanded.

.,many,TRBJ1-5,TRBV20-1,CSARVEDYSNQPQHF,TGCAGTGCTAGAGTGGAGGACTATAGCAATCAGCCCCAGCATTTT
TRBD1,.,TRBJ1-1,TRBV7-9,CASSHRQGLNTEAFF,TGTGCCAGCAGCCACAGACAGGGACTGAACACTGAAGCTTTCTTT
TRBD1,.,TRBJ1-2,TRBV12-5,CASGLGQGAYGYTF,TGTGCTAGTGGTTTGGGACAGGGGGCCTATGGCTACACCTTC
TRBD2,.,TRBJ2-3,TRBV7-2,CASSSGTSDVDTQYF,TGTGCCAGCAGCTCCGGGACTAGCGATGTGGATACGCAGTATTTT
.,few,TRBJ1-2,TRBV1,CTSSPNPTDPPTF,TGCACCAGCAGCCCGAACCCGACAGACCCTCCCACCTTC
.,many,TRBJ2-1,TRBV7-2,CASSLALALGSYNEQFF,TGTGCCAGCAGCTTAGCGTTAGCGCTCGGGTCCTACAATGAGCAGTTCTTC
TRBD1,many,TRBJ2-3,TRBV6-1,CASSRGTGATSTDTQYF,TGTGCCAGCAGCCGCGGGACAGGTGCAACTAGCACAGATACGCAGTATTTT
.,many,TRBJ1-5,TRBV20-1,CSASPRANQPQHF,TGCAGTGCTAGTCCCAGGGCAAATCAGCCCCAGCATTTT
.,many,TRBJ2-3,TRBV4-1,CASSPRPGADTQYF,TGCGCCAGCAGCCCCCGCCCGGGGGCAGATACGCAGTATTTT
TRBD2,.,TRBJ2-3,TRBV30,CAWSPRGGTQYF,TGTGCCTGGAGCCCCCGGGGGGGTACGCAGTATTTT
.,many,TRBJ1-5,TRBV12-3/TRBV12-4,CASGYLFSNQPQHF,TGTGCCAGCGGGTACCTGTTTAGCAATCAGCCCCAGCATTTT
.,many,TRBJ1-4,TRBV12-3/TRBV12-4,CASTPGGVNEKLFF,TGTGCCAGCACCCCGGGAGGAGTTAATGAAAAACTGTTTTTT
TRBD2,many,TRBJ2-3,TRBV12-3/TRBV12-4,CASSPSGGRTDTQYF,TGTGCCAGCAGTCCTAGCGGGGGTCGCACAGATACGCAGTATTTT
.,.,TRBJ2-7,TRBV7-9,CASSPSGEYEQYF,TGTGCCAGCAGCCCATCAGGGGAGTACGAGCAGTACTTC
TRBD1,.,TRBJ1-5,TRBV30,CAWNTRQGTQPQHF,TGTGCCTGGAACACAAGACAGGGGACGCAGCCCCAGCATTTT
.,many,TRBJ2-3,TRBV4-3,CASSQDPLGGHAGTDTQYF,TGCGCCAGCAGCCAAGACCCGCTGGGGGGGCATGCCGGCACAGATACGCAGTATTTT
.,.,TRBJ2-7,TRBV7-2,CASSHGPRGSGYEQYF,TGCGCCAGCAGCCACGGACCTCGGGGGAGTGGCTACGAGCAGTACTTC
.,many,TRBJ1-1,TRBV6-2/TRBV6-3,CASRRSEGTEAFF,TGTGCCAGCAGGCGGAGTGAGGGCACTGAAGCTTTCTTT
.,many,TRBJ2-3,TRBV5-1,CASSYRDSTDTQYF,TGCGCCAGCAGCTACCGGGACTCTACAGATACGCAGTATTTT
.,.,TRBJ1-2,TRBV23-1,CASSHWGRGSSIFDGYTF,TGCGCCAGCAGTCACTGGGGCCGGGGGAGTTCTATATTTGATGGCTACACCTTC
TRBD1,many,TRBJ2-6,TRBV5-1,CASSLGQGAGANVLTF,TGCGCCAGCAGCTTGGGACAGGGGGCTGGGGCCAACGTCCTGACTTTC
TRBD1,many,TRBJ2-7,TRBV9,CASSVGTAYEQYF,TGCGCCAGCAGCGTAGGGACAGCCTACGAGCAGTACTTC
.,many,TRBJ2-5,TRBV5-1,CASSRGTEQETQYF,TGCGCCAGCAGCCGGGGGACAGAGCAAGAGACCCAGTACTTC
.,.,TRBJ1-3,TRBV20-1,CSASSGLLGNTIYF,TGCAGTGCTTCTTCGGGACTGCTCGGAAACACCATATATTTT
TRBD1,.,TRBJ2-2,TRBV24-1,CATSDGQGVRTGELFF,TGTGCCACCAGTGATGGACAGGGGGTGAGAACCGGGGAGCTGTTTTTT
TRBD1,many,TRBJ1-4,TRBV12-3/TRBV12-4,CASSSGQGATNEKLFF,TGTGCCAGCAGCTCCGGACAGGGGGCAACTAATGAAAAACTGTTTTTT
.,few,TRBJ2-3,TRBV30,CATPSAKLTDTQYF,TGTGCCACCCCTTCAGCGAAACTCACAGATACGCAGTATTTT
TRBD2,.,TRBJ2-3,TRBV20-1,CSARDPRGAGGTDTQYF,TGCAGTGCTAGAGATCCCCGAGGAGCGGGGGGCACAGATACGCAGTATTTT
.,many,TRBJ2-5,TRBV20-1,CSGSEGRETQYF,TGCAGTGGGTCAGAGGGCCGGGAGACCCAGTACTTC
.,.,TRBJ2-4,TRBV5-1,CASSLEAGTKNIQYF,TGCGCCAGCAGCTTGGAAGCCGGGACCAAAAACATTCAGTACTTC
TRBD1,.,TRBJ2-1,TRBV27,CASSRDRLSSNNEQFF,TGTGCCAGCAGTCGGGACAGGTTGAGCTCCAACAATGAGCAGTTCTTC
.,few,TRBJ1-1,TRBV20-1,CSAAGMSWRGPEAFF,TGCAGTGCTGCCGGTATGTCGTGGAGGGGCCCTGAAGCTTTCTTT
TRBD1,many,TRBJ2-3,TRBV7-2,CASSLARAGGRTTDTQYF,TGTGCCAGCAGCTTAGCGCGGGCAGGGGGACGGACCACAGATACGCAGTATTTT